In its sample, the clone carrying this TCR beta chain was seen a few times. Its antigen is undetermined. These data originate in a study of beta chain features in type 1 diabetes. Overall study findings and caveats: TCRB repertoires of naive, central memory and Treg cells appeared more similar among patients than among healthy donors. HLA effects on TCRB rearrangement stayed unresolved here. For cells with high TCR expression, cDNA sequencing could yield over-representation. There was a moderate but significant shortening of TCRB CDR3s in all four CD4+ subsets of Type 1 diabetes patients.

All of the isolated RNA was reverse transcribed, so expressed TCRB transcripts were sequenced. Only in-frame clones appear in the TCRdb table, and some are missing; sequencing was by immunoSEQ multiplex PCR. The sample records under 95,000 clones, roughly 30% being singletons. This CDR3 comprises 13 residues. J lost 6 bases, V lost 5 bases, and 1 base had no gene match. The germline gives CDR1 SGHAT, CDR2 FQNNGV. The specimen was stem cell memory CD4+ T cells from blood. This chain joins TRBV11-2 and TRBJ1-4; TRBD1 agrees at 9 bases. The TCR originated in a woman aged 18-35 years in good health. As DNA, the CDR3 is TGTGCCAGCAGCCGGGACAGGGATGAAAAACTGTTTTTT. Translating gives CASSRDRDEKLFF.